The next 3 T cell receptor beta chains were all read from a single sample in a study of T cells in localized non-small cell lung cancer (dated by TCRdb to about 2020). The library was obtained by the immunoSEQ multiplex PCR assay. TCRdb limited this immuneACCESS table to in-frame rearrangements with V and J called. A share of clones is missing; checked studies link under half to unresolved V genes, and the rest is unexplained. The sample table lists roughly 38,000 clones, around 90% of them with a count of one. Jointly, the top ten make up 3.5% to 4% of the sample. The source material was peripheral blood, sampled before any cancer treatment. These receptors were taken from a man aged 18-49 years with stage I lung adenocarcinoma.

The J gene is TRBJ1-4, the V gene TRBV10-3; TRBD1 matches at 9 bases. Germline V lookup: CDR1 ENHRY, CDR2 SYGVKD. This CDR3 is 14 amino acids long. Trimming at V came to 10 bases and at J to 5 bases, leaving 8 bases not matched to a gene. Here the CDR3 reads CATSPGTGNEKLFF. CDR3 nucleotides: TGTGCCACCTCCCCCGGGACAGGGAATGAAAAACTGTTTTTT.

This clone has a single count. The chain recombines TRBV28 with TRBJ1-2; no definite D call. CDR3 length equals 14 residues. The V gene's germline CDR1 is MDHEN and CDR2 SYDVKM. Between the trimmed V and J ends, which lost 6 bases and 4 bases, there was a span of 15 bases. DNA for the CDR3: TGTGCCAGCAGACTTACGCCGGTCGGCTATGGCTACACCTTC. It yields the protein CASRLTPVGYGYTF.

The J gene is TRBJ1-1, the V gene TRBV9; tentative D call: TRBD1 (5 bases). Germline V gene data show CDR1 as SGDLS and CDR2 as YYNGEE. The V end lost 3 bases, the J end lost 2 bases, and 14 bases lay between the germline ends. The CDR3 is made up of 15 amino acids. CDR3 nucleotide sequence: TGTGCCAGCAGCGCATCGGGACGGGTAAACACTGAAGCTTTCTTT. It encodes CASSASGRVNTEAFF.